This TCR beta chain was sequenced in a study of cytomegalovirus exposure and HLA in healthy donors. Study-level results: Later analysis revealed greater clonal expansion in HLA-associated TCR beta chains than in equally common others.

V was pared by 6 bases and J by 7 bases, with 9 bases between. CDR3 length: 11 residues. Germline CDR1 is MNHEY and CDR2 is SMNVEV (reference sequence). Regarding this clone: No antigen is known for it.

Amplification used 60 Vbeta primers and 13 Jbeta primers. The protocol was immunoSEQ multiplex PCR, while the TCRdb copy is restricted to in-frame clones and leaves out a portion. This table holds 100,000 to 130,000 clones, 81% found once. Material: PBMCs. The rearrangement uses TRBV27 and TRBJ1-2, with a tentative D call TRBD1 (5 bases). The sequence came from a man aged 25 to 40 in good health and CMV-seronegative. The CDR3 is CASSRGSGYTF. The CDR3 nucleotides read TGTGCCAGCAGCCGGGGGAGTGGCTACACCTTC.